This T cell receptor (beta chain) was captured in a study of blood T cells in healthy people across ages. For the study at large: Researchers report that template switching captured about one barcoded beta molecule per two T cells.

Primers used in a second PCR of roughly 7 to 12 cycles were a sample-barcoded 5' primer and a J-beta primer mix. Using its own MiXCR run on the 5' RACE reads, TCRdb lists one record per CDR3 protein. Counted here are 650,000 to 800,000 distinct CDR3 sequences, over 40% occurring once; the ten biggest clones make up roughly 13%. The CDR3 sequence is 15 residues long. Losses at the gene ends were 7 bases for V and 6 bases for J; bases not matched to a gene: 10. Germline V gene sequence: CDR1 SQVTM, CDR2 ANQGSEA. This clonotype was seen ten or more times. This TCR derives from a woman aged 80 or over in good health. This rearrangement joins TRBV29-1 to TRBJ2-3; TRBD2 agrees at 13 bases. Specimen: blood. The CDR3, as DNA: TGCAGCGCCACCGGGACTAGCGGGACCAGGGATACGCAGTATTTT. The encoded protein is CSATGTSGTRDTQYF.